This TCR beta chain was captured by sequencing in a study of siplizumab effects on memory and regulatory T cells. Only in-frame clones appear in the TCRdb table, and some are missing; sequencing was by immunoSEQ multiplex PCR. Altogether tens of thousands of clones are present, just over 95% being singletons, with the ten largest covering about 1%. A note on this clone: No antigen is known for it.

Findings and caveats of the study: Alloreactive sequences tracing back to unstimulated CD4+ memory cells fell significantly with siplizumab.

Investigators obtained sequences from unstimulated naive, memory, effector memory and TEMRA subsets in three donor pairs. This receptor was identified in a human donor in good health. The sequenced sample was naive CD8+ T cells sorted from blood.

Written as DNA, the CDR3 is TGTGCCAGCAGCTATATGGGCTGGCGGGAGAATCAAGAGACCCAGTACTTC. Its protein product is CASSYMGWRENQETQYF. This chain connects TRBV7-9 to TRBJ2-5, with 7 nucleotides matching TRBD2. Germline-derived CDR1 and CDR2 are SEHNR and FQNEAQ (reference sequence). There are 17 residues in the CDR3. V shed 4 bases, J shed 2 bases, and the junction held 13 bases outside the gene matches.